This T cell receptor (beta chain) came from a study of human T cells and chemical hapten exposure. The overall study: DPC (0.01%) was patch tested on the upper back and read at 6 days. Study-level points and caveats: No shift was seen in TCRs above 1 in 1000 frequency with DPC sensitization.

TCRdb recomputed calls from the RACE reads with MiXCR, one row per CDR3 protein. The sample lists about 96,000 distinct CDR3 sequences, about 9.6% occurring once. For this clonotype: Its antigen is unidentified.

Time point of the sample: patch test 2, 6 weeks after DPC sensitization. As for treatment: therapeutic diphenylcyclopropenone sensitization with weekly scalp DPC. Sample donors consisted of patients with alopecia, aged 18 to 70 years, who were suitable for DPC. Here the sequenced sample was whole blood, taken in connection with sensitization to the hapten diphenylcyclopropenone (DPC). The source of this sequence is a woman aged 35 to 49 with alopecia areata. Some clones in this sample may be carry-over from other donors' samples.

The CDR3 here is CASARGTGVYNEQFF. DNA of the CDR3: TGTGCCAGCGCAAGGGGGACAGGTGTTTACAATGAGCAGTTCTTC. The chain couples TRBV5-8 to TRBJ2-1, with 8 bases matching TRBD1. J lost 4 bases, V lost 7 bases, and 10 bases had no gene match. CDR1 is SGHTS and CDR2 is YDEGEE in the germline V gene. There are 15 residues in the CDR3.